The 2 T cell receptor beta chains listed next were all sequenced from one sample in a study of T cell changes during pregnancy in multiple sclerosis. Data came from immunoSEQ multiplex PCR; TCRdb stores just in-frame clones and leaves some out. The table records under 40,000 clones, roughly nine tenths of them present only once. The specimen was peripheral blood, collected in the third trimester of pregnancy. Receptors originate from a female donor in good health, enrolled as a control in a pregnancy study.

V is TRBV5-1 and J is TRBJ2-4; TRBD2 is a possible D gene (7 bases). Trimming removed 4 bases from V and 9 bases from J, with 14 bases in between. This CDR3 comprises 13 residues. Germline values: CDR1 SGHRS, CDR2 YFSETQ. This CDR3 reads CASSPEGGSIQYF. CDR3 bases: TGCGCCAGCAGCCCGGAGGGGGGGTCCATTCAGTACTTC.

This clone occurred once. This chain links TRBV28 with TRBJ1-5, with 10 nucleotides matching TRBD1. CDR1 and CDR2 from the germline V gene are MDHEN and SYDVKM. CDR3 length: 20 amino acids. V gave up 4 bases and J gave up 1 base; unmatched junction bases: 16. Written as DNA, the CDR3 is TGTGCCAGCAGTTCCGTACCCCGGACAGGGGGGGGCATGAGCAATCAGCCCCAGCATTTT. This gives the protein CASSSVPRTGGGMSNQPQHF.